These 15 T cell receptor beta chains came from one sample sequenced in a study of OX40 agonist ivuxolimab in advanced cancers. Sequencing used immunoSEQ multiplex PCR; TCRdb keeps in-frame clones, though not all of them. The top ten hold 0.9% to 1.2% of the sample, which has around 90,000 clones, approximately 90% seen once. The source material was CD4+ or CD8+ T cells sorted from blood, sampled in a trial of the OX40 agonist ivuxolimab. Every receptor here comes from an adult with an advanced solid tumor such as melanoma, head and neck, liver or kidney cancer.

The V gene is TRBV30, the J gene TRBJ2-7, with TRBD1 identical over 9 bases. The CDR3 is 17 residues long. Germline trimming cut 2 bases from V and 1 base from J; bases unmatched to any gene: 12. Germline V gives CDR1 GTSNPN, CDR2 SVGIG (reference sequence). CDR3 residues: CAWSPKAGTGPSYEQYF. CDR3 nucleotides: TGTGCCTGGAGTCCAAAAGCTGGGACAGGGCCGTCCTACGAGCAGTACTTC.

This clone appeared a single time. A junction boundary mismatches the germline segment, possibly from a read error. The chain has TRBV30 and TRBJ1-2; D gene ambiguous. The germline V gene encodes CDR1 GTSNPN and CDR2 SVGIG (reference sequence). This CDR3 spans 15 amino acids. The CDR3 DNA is TGTACCTGGAGTGTTGCCCGTTGGGAAAACTATGGCTACACCTTC. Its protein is CTWSVARWENYGYTF. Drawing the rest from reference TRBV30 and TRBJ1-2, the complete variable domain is SQTIHQWPATLVQPVGSPLSLECTVEGTSNPNLYWYRQAAGRGLQLLFYSVGIGQISSEVPQNLSASRPQDRQFILSSKKLLLSDSGFYLCTWSVARWENYGYTFGSGTRLTVV.

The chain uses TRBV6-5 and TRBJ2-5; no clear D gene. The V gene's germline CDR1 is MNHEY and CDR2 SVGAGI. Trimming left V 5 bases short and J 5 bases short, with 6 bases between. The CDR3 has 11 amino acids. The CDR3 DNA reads TGTGCCAGCAGTCAAGGGGAGACCCAGTACTTC. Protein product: CASSQGETQYF.

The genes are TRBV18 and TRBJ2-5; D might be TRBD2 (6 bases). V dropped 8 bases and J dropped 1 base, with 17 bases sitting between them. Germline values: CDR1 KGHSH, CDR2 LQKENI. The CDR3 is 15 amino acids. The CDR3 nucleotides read TGTGCCAGCCGAACCCCCGGCGGGGTCCAAGAGACCCAGTACTTC. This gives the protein CASRTPGGVQETQYF. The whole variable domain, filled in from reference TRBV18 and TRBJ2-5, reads NAGVMQNPRHLVRRRGQEARLRCSPMKGHSHVYWYRQLPEEGLKFMVYLQKENIIDESGMPKERFSAEFPKEGPSILRIQQVVRGDSAAYFCASRTPGGVQETQYFGPGTRLLVL.

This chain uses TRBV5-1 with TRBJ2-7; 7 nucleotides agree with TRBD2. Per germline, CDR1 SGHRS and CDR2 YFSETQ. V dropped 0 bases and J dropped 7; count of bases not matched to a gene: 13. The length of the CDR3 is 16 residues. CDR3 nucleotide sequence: TGCGCCAGCAGCTTGGATTTGGGACGCTGGGGGGGAGAGCAGTACTTC. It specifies CASSLDLGRWGGEQYF. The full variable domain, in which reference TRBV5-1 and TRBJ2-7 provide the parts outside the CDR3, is KAGVTQTPRYLIKTRGQQVTLSCSPISGHRSVSWYQQTPGQGLQFLFEYFSETQRNKGNFPGRFSGRQFSNSRSEMNVSTLELGDSALYLCASSLDLGRWGGEQYFGPGTRLTVT.

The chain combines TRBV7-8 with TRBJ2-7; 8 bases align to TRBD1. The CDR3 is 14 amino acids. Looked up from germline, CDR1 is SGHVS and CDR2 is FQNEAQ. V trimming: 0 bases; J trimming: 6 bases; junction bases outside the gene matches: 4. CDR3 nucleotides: TGTGCCAGCAGCTTAGCGACAGGGGCGGGCGAGCAGTACTTC. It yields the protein CASSLATGAGEQYF.

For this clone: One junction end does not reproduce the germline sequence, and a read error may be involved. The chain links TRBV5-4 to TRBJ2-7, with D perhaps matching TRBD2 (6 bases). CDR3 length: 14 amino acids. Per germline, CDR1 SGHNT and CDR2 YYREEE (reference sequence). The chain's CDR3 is CASSLYGSSFEQYF. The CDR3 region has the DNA TGTGCCAGCAGCTTGTACGGGAGTTCCTTCGAGCAGTACTTC. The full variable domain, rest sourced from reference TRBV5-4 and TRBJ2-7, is ETGVTQSPTHLIKTRGQQVTLRCSSQSGHNTVSWYQQALGQGPQFIFQYYREEENGRGNFPPRFSGLQFPNYSSELNVNALELDDSALYLCASSLYGSSFEQYFGPGTRLTVT.

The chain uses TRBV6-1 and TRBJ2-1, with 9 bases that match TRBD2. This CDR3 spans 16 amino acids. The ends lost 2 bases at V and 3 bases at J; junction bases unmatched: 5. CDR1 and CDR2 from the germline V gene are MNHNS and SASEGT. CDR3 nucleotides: TGTGCCAGCAGTGAACGGGCGGGAGGGGTCTACAATGAGCAGTTCTTC. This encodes CASSERAGGVYNEQFF.

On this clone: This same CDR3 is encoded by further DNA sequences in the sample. CDR3 loop: CASSLAYEQYF. The CDR3, as DNA: TGCGCCAGCAGCCTCGCCTACGAGCAGTACTTC. J is TRBJ2-7 and V is TRBV5-1; D gene uncertain. The CDR3 loop spans 11 amino acids. The germline CDR1 and CDR2 sequences are SGHRS and YFSETQ. Trimming removed 4 bases at V and 2 bases at J, with 4 bases between. Filled out from reference TRBV5-1 and TRBJ2-7, the complete variable domain reads KAGVTQTPRYLIKTRGQQVTLSCSPISGHRSVSWYQQTPGQGLQFLFEYFSETQRNKGNFPGRFSGRQFSNSRSEMNVSTLELGDSALYLCASSLAYEQYFGPGTRLTVT.

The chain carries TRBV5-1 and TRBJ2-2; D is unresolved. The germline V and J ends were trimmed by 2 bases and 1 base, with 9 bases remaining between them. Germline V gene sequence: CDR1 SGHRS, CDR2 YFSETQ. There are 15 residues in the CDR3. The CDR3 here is CASSLMDGNTGELFF. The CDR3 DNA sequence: TGCGCCAGCAGCTTAATGGACGGGAACACCGGGGAGCTGTTTTTT.

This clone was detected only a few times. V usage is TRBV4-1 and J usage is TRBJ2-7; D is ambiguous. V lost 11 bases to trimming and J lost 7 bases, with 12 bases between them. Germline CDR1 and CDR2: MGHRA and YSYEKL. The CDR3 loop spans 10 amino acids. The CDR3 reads CAGPSCEQYF. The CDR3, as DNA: TGCGCCGGACCGTCCTGTGAGCAGTACTTC.

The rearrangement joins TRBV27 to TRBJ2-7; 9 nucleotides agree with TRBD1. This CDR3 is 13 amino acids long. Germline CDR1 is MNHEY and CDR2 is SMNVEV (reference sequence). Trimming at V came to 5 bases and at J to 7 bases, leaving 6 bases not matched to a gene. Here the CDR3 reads CASSRGQGGEQYF. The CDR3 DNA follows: TGTGCCAGCAGTAGGGGACAGGGCGGAGAGCAGTACTTC.

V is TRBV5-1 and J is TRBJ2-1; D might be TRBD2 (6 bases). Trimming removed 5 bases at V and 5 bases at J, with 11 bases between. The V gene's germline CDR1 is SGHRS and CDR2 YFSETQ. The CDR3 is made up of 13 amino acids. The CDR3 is CASRRGGHNEQFF. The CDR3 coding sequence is TGCGCCAGCAGGCGGGGCGGACACAATGAGCAGTTCTTC.

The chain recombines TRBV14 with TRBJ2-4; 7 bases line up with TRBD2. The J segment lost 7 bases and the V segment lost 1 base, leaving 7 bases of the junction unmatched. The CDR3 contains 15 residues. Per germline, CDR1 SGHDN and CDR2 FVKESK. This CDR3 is CASSQGGGLWNIQYF. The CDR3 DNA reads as TGTGCCAGCAGCCAAGGGGGGGGACTTTGGAACATTCAGTACTTC.

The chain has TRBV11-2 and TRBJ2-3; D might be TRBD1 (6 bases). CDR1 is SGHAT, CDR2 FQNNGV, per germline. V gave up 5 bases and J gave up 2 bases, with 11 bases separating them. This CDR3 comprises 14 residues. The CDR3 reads CASSGGQTTDTQYF. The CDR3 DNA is TGTGCCAGCAGCGGCGGACAGACCACAGATACGCAGTATTTT.